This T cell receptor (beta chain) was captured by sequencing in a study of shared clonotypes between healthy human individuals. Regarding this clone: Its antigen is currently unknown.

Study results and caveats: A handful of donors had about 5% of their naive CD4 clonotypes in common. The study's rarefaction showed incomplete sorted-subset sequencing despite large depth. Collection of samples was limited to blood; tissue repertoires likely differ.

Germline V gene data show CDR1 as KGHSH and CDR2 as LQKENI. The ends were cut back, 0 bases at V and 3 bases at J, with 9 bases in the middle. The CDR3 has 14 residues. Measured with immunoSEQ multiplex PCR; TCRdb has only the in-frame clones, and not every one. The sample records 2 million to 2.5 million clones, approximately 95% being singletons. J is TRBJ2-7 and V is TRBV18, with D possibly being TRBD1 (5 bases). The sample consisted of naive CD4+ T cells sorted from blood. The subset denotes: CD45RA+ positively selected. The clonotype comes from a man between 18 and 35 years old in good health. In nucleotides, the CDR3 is TGTGCCAGCTCACCACCGAACAGGAACTACGAGCAGTACTTC. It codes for CASSPPNRNYEQYF.